Each of the 18 T cell receptor beta chains below was sequenced from the same sample in a study of identical twins. TCRdb redid the calling of the 5' RACE reads with MiXCR, one entry per CDR3 protein. The sample has around 500,000 distinct CDR3 sequences; 13% to 15% are singletons. This sample was shared with a second study, whose subject was yellow fever vaccine responses in identical twins.

Sequencing input: CD4+ T cells sorted from blood. Every receptor here comes from a woman under 30 in good health.

This sequence joins TRBV25-1 and TRBJ2-7; weak D call: TRBD2 (8 bases). The CDR3 has 15 amino acids. Germline loops: CDR1 MGHDK, CDR2 SYGVNS. The V gene lost 2 bases and the J gene lost 6 bases, with 17 bases spanning the gap. The CDR3: CASSEPGLGGGEQYF. CDR3 DNA sequence: TGTGCCAGCAGTGAACCGGGACTAGGGGGCGGCGAGCAGTACTTC.

This rearrangement joins TRBV20-1 to TRBJ2-2; the D gene is possibly TRBD1 (6 bases). The CDR3 has 14 residues. Trimming shortened V by 3 bases and J by 5 bases, and 13 bases separated the two germline ends. The germline gives CDR1 DFQATT, CDR2 SNEGSKA (reference sequence). The CDR3 is CSARQRGGTGELFF. The CDR3 nucleotides are TGCAGTGCTAGGCAGCGAGGGGGAACCGGGGAGCTGTTTTTT.

This clonotype appeared a few times. This chain connects TRBV25-1 to TRBJ2-2; TRBD2 matches at 10 bases. Trimming removed 3 bases from V and 4 bases from J; junction bases left unmatched: 2. CDR3 length equals 15 residues. Germline lookup yields CDR1 MGHDK and CDR2 SYGVNS. In nucleotides, the CDR3 is TGTGCCAGCAGTGATAGCGGGAGGCCCACCGGGGAGCTGTTTTTT. Its protein is CASSDSGRPTGELFF.

The table lists this clonotype with many counts. This rearrangement joins TRBV10-3 to TRBJ2-1; no clear D. V lost 0 bases and J lost 5, with 2 bases in between. Germline CDR1 is ENHRY and CDR2 is SYGVKD. This CDR3 region has 12 residues. CDR3 in amino acids: CAISESNNEQFF. DNA for the CDR3: TGTGCCATCAGTGAGTCGAACAATGAGCAGTTCTTC.

This clonotype was counted at least ten times. The chain carries TRBV6-5 and TRBJ2-3, with 9 nucleotides matching TRBD2. Germline CDR1 reads MNHEY; CDR2 reads SVGAGI. This CDR3 comprises 16 residues. V lost 0 bases, J lost 5 bases, and 6 bases stayed unmatched. CDR3 sequence reads: CASSYSFGLAIDTQYF. CDR3 sequence (DNA): TGTGCCAGCAGTTACTCGTTCGGACTAGCGATAGATACGCAGTATTTT.

The table lists this clonotype with a count of one. This chain connects TRBV12-3 or TRBV12-4 to TRBJ2-1; a weak D match, TRBD2 (5 bases). This CDR3 region has 14 residues. Trimming removed 8 bases at V and 6 bases at J, with 17 bases between. The DNA for the CDR3 is TGTGCCAGCCGTCTTAGGACGGGAACCAATGAGCAGTTCTTC. Translating gives CASRLRTGTNEQFF.

The chain couples TRBV2 to TRBJ2-1, with D perhaps TRBD2 (5 bases). This CDR3 is 15 amino acids long. Germline V gene sequence: CDR1 SNHLY, CDR2 FYNNEI. The germline V and J ends were trimmed by 1 base and 4 bases, with 11 bases remaining between them. The CDR3 spells CASSEVNPGYNEQFF. The DNA of the CDR3 is TGTGCCAGCAGTGAAGTCAATCCGGGATACAATGAGCAGTTCTTC.

This clonotype was observed a handful of times. The gene calls are TRBV11-1 and TRBJ2-1; TRBD1 is a possible D gene (6 bases). Trimming took 0 bases from V and 5 from J, leaving 20 bases between them. The V gene's germline CDR1 is SGHAT and CDR2 FQDESV (reference sequence). CDR3 length: 18 residues. The CDR3, as DNA: TGTGCCAGCAGCTTAGCCTACCAGGGGATTGGAAGGGACAATGAGCAGTTCTTC. Its protein product is CASSLAYQGIGRDNEQFF.

The V and J genes are TRBV20-1 and TRBJ2-3; the match to TRBD2 covers 7 bases. CDR3 length: 14 amino acids. The V gene's germline CDR1 is DFQATT and CDR2 SNEGSKA (reference sequence). The trim removed 3 bases at V and 4 bases at J, leaving 7 bases unmatched. CDR3 sequence reads: CSARIAGLADTQYF. CDR3 sequence (DNA): TGCAGTGCTAGGATAGCGGGTTTGGCAGATACGCAGTATTTT.

This clonotype occurred a few times. The V call is TRBV27, the J call TRBJ1-2, with a tentative D call TRBD1 (6 bases). This CDR3 contains 14 residues. Germline V gene lookup returns CDR1 MNHEY and CDR2 SMNVEV (reference sequence). Between the trimmed V and J ends, which lost 6 bases and 4 bases, there was a span of 15 bases. The CDR3 protein is CASRNVVQGYGYTF. CDR3 coding DNA: TGTGCCAGCAGAAACGTCGTACAGGGCTATGGCTACACCTTC.

This clonotype came up many times. This sequence joins TRBV6-2 or TRBV6-3 and TRBJ1-6; TRBD1 agrees at 8 bases. V trimming: 4 bases; J trimming: 7 bases; junction bases outside the gene matches: 3. Germline V gene data show CDR1 as MNHEY and CDR2 as SVGEGT. This CDR3 contains 14 residues. CDR3 bases: TGTGCCAGCAGTTCTGACAGGGGCAATTCACCCCTCCACTTT. This sequence encodes CASSSDRGNSPLHF.

This clonotype was seen a handful of times. The chain has TRBV9 and TRBJ2-3; D is unclear. The V end lost 3 bases, the J end lost 4 bases, and 6 bases lay between the germline ends. The CDR3 has 12 amino acids. The germline V gene encodes CDR1 SGDLS and CDR2 YYNGEE. The DNA for the CDR3 is TGTGCCAGCAGCGCCCCCTCAGATACGCAGTATTTT. It yields the protein CASSAPSDTQYF.

The rearrangement joins TRBV5-6 to TRBJ1-4; a possible D gene is TRBD1 (5 bases). Trimming left V 8 bases short and J 1 base short, with 12 bases between. Germline V gene lookup returns CDR1 SGHDT and CDR2 YYEEEE. CDR3 length: 14 amino acids. The CDR3 protein is CASKRTLTNEKLFF. DNA for the CDR3: TGTGCCAGTAAGAGGACATTAACTAATGAAAAACTGTTTTTT.

V gene TRBV20-1 combines with J gene TRBJ2-3; D assignment may be TRBD1 or TRBD2 (5 bases each). The germline gives CDR1 DFQATT, CDR2 SNEGSKA (reference sequence). This CDR3 comprises 16 residues. The ends were cut back, 0 bases at V and 6 bases at J, with 19 bases in the middle. DNA of the CDR3: TGCAGTGCTAGAGATTCCGGGGCCCAGGGACCTGATACGCAGTATTTT. Its protein product is CSARDSGAQGPDTQYF.

The gene calls are TRBV30 and TRBJ2-7; 8 bases line up with TRBD1. Germline lookup yields CDR1 GTSNPN and CDR2 SVGIG (reference sequence). Trimming at V came to 5 bases and at J to 5 bases, leaving 5 bases not matched to a gene. This CDR3 contains 12 residues. The CDR3 nucleotides are TGTGCCTGGGAACAGGGGGGCCACGAGCAGTACTTC. This codes for CAWEQGGHEQYF.

The chain combines TRBV12-5 with TRBJ2-6, with D unclear. Trimming stripped 6 bases from V and 0 bases from J, with 3 bases between. The germline V gene has CDR1 LGHNT and CDR2 FRNRAP. This CDR3 is built from 13 residues. The CDR3 region has the DNA TGTGCTAGTGGGGTCTCTGGGGCCAACGTCCTGACTTTC. This sequence encodes CASGVSGANVLTF.

The rearrangement uses TRBV12-3 or TRBV12-4 and TRBJ2-1; 7 positions match TRBD1. The length of the CDR3 is 15 residues. V shed 6 bases and J 5 bases; nucleotides not matched to a gene: 10. CDR3 in amino acids: CASRKGASRDNEQFF. CDR3 nucleotides: TGTGCCAGCAGGAAGGGGGCTTCGAGAGACAATGAGCAGTTCTTC.

The rearrangement joins TRBV20-1 to TRBJ2-7; 9 bases align to TRBD2. The CDR3 runs 14 residues. Looked up from germline, CDR1 is DFQATT and CDR2 is SNEGSKA (reference sequence). Losses at the gene ends were 3 bases for V and 1 base for J; bases not matched to a gene: 4. The chain's CDR3 is CSASRLAGSYEQYF. The DNA of the CDR3 is TGCAGTGCTAGTCGGCTAGCGGGGTCCTACGAGCAGTACTTC.